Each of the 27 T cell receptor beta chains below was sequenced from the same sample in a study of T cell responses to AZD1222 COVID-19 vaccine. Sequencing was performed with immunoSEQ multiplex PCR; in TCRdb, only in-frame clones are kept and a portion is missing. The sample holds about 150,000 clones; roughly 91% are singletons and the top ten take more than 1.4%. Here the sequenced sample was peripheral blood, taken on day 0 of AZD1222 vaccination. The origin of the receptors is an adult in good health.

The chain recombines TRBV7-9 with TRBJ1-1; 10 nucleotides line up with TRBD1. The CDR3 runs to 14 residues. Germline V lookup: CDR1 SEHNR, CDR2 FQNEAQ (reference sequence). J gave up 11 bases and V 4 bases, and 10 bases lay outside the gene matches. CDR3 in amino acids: CASSSGTGVDAAFF. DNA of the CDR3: TGTGCCAGCAGCTCAGGGACAGGGGTGGATGCGGCTTTCTTT.

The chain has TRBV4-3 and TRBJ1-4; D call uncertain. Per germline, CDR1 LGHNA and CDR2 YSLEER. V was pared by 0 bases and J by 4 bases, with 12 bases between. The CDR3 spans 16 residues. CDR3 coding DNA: TGCGCCAGCAGCCAAGATGGAGACCTCTTTAATGAAAAACTGTTTTTT. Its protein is CASSQDGDLFNEKLFF.

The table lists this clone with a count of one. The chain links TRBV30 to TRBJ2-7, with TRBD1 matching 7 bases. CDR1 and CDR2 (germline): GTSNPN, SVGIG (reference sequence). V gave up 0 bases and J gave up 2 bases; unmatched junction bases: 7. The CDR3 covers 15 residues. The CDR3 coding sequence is TGTGCCTGGAGTGTACCTCGGGACAGTACCTACGAGCAGTACTTC. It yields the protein CAWSVPRDSTYEQYF.

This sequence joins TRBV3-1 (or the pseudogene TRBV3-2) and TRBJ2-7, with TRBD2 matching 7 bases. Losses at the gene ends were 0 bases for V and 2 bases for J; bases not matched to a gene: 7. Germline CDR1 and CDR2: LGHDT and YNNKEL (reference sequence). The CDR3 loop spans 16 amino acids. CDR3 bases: TGTGCCAGCAGCCAAGAAAAAGGGGACTATCCCTACGAGCAGTACTTC. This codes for CASSQEKGDYPYEQYF.

The CDR3 sequence: CASRIASGYTGELFF. The CDR3 DNA follows: TGTGCCAGTAGGATCGCCAGCGGATACACCGGGGAGCTGTTTTTT. The chain carries TRBV19 and TRBJ2-2; D is possibly TRBD2 (5 bases). V shed 6 bases and J shed 3 bases, with 14 bases lying between them. The germline CDR1 and CDR2 sequences are LNHDA and SQIVND (reference sequence). The CDR3 loop spans 15 amino acids.

For the CDR3, the DNA is TGTGCCAGCAAGGCGGGTGGGTCCACTGAAGCTTTCTTT. The encoded protein is CASKAGGSTEAFF. V is TRBV25-1 and J is TRBJ1-1; D ambiguous. V shed 7 bases and J shed 4 bases, with 13 bases lying between them. This CDR3 comprises 13 residues. In germline, CDR1 is MGHDK, CDR2 SYGVNS.

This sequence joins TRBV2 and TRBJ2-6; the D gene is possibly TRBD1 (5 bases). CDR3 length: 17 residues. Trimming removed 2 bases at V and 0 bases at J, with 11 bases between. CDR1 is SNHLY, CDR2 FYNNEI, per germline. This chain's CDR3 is CASSERGRSSGANVLTF. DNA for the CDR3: TGTGCCAGCAGTGAAAGGGGCAGGAGCTCTGGGGCCAACGTCCTGACTTTC.

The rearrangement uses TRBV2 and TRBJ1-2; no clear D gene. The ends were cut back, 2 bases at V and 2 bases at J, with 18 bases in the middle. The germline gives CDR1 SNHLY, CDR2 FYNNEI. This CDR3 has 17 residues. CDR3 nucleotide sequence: TGTGCCAGCAGTGAATCGGTTTGGGGAGATCTAAACTATGGCTACACCTTC. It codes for CASSESVWGDLNYGYTF.

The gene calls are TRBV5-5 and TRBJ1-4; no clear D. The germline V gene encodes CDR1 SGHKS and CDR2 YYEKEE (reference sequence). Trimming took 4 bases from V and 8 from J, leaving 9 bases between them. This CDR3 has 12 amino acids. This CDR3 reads CASSVGREKLFF. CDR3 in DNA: TGTGCCAGCAGCGTGGGTCGGGAAAAACTGTTTTTT.

This CDR3 is CASGFASGENYGYTF. CDR3 DNA sequence: TGTGCTAGTGGTTTCGCGTCAGGAGAGAACTATGGCTACACCTTC. The rearrangement links TRBV12-5 to TRBJ1-2; no reliable D call. Trimming cost V 3 bases and J 2 bases, with 13 bases left between them. Per the germline V gene, CDR1 is LGHNT and CDR2 is FRNRAP. This CDR3 is 15 amino acids long.

The CDR3 region is CASSIRQGAGELFF. CDR3 in DNA: TGTGCCAGTAGTATCCGACAGGGGGCCGGGGAGCTGTTTTTT. The V call is TRBV19, the J call TRBJ2-2, with 9 bases aligning to TRBD1. The CDR3 has 14 amino acids. The V and J ends lost 3 bases and 6 bases, in that order; junction bases with no gene match: 2. CDR1 and CDR2 from the germline V gene are LNHDA and SQIVND (reference sequence).

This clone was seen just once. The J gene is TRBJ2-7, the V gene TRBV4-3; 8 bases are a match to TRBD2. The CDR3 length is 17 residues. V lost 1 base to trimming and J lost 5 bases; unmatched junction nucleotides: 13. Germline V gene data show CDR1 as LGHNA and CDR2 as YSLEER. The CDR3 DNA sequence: TGCGCCAGCAGCCAAGGCTGGCCAGGGGAAGCGGGGGACGAGCAGTACTTC. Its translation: CASSQGWPGEAGDEQYF.

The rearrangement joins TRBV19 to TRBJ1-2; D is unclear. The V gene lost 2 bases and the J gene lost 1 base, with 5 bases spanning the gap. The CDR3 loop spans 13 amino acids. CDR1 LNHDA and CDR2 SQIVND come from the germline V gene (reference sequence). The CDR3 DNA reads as TGTGCCAGTAGTATAATCGGTAACTATGGCTACACCTTC. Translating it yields CASSIIGNYGYTF.

The CDR3 loop reads CASSTTVSGGAGVNEQFF. In DNA, the CDR3 is TGTGCCAGCAGCACAACCGTTAGCGGGGGGGCCGGAGTAAATGAGCAGTTCTTC. This sequence joins TRBV11-2 and TRBJ2-1, with 11 bases fitting TRBD2. The CDR3 has 18 amino acids. Germline V gene sequence: CDR1 SGHAT, CDR2 FQNNGV. J lost 7 bases, V lost 5 bases, and 16 bases had no gene match.

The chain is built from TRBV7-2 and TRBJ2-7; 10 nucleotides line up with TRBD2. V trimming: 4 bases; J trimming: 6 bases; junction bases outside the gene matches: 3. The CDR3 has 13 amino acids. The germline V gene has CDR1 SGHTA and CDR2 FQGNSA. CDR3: CASSSRTSGEQYF. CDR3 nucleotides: TGTGCCAGCAGCTCCCGGACTAGCGGCGAGCAGTACTTC.

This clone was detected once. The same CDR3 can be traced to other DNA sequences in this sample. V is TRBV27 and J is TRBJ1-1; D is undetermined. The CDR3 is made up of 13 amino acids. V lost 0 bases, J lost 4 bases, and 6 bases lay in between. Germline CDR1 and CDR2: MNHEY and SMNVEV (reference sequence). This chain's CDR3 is CASSLSIGTEAFF. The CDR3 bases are TGTGCCAGCAGTTTATCGATAGGCACTGAAGCTTTCTTT.

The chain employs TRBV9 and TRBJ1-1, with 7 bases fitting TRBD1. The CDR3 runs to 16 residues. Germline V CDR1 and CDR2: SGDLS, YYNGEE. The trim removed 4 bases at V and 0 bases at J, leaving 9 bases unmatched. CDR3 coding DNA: TGTGCCAGCAGCTCCAGGGGGGACTTCTTGAACACTGAAGCTTTCTTT. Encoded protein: CASSSRGDFLNTEAFF.

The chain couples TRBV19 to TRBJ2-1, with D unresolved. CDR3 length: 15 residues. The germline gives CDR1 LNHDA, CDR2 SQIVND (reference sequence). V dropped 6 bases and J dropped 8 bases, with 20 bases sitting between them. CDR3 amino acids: CASSPMTGYGDEQFF. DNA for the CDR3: TGTGCCAGTAGCCCCATGACGGGCTACGGCGATGAGCAGTTCTTC.

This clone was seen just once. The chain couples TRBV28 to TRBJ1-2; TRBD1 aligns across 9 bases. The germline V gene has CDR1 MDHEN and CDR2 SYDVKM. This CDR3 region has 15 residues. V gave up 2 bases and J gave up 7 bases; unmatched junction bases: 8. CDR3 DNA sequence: TGTGCCAGCAGTTTAATGGGACAGGGATTGTTTGGCTACACCTTC. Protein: CASSLMGQGLFGYTF.

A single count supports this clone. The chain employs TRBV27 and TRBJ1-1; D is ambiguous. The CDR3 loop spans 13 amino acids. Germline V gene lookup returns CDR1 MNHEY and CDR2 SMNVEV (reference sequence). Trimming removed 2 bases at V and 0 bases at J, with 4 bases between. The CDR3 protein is CASSLTVNTEAFF. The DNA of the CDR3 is TGTGCCAGCAGTTTAACAGTGAACACTGAAGCTTTCTTT.

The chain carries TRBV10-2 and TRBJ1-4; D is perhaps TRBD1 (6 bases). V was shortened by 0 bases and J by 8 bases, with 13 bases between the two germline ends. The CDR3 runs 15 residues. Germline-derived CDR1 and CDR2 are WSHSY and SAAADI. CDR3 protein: CASSESLRGSEKLFF. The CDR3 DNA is TGCGCCAGCAGTGAGTCGTTGAGGGGGAGCGAAAAACTGTTTTTT.

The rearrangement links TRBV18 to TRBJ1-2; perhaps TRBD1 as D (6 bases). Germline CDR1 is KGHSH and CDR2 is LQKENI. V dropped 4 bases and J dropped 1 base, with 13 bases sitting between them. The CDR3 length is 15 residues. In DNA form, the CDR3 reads TGTGCCAGCTCACGCTACAGGGAGCTTAACTATGGCTACACCTTC. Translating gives CASSRYRELNYGYTF. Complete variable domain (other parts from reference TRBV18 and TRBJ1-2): NAGVMQNPRHLVRRRGQEARLRCSPMKGHSHVYWYRQLPEEGLKFMVYLQKENIIDESGMPKERFSAEFPKEGPSILRIQQVVRGDSAAYFCASSRYRELNYGYTFGSGTRLTVV.

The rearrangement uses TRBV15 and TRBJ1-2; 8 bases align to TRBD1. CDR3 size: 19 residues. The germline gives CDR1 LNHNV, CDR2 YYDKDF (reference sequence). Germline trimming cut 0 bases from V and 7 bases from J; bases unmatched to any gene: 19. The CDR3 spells CATSRDQSRLDREVAGYTF. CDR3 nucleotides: TGTGCCACCAGCAGAGATCAAAGTCGCCTGGACAGGGAAGTTGCTGGCTACACCTTC.

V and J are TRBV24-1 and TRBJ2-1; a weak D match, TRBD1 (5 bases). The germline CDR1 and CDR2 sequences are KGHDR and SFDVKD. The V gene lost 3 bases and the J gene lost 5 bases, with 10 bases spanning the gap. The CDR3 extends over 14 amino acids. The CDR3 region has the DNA TGTGCCACCAGTGATCTTCTAGGGGACAATGAGCAGTTCTTC. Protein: CATSDLLGDNEQFF.

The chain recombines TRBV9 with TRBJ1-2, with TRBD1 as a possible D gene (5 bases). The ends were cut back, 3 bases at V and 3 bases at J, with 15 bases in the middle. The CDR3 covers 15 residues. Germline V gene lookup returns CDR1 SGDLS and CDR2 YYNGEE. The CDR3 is CASSGPTEGDYGYTF. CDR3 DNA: TGTGCCAGCAGCGGACCGACAGAGGGAGACTATGGCTACACCTTC.

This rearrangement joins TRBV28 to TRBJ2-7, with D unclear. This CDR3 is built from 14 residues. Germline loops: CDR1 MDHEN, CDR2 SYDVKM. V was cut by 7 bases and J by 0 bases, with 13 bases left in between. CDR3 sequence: CASTLVDGSYEQYF. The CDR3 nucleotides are TGTGCCAGCACCCTCGTTGATGGCTCCTACGAGCAGTACTTC.

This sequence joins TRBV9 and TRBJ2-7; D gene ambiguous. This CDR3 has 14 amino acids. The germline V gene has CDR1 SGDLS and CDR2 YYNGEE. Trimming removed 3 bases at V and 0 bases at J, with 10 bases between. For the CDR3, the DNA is TGTGCCAGCAGCGGAAAAGAGAACTCCTACGAGCAGTACTTC. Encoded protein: CASSGKENSYEQYF.